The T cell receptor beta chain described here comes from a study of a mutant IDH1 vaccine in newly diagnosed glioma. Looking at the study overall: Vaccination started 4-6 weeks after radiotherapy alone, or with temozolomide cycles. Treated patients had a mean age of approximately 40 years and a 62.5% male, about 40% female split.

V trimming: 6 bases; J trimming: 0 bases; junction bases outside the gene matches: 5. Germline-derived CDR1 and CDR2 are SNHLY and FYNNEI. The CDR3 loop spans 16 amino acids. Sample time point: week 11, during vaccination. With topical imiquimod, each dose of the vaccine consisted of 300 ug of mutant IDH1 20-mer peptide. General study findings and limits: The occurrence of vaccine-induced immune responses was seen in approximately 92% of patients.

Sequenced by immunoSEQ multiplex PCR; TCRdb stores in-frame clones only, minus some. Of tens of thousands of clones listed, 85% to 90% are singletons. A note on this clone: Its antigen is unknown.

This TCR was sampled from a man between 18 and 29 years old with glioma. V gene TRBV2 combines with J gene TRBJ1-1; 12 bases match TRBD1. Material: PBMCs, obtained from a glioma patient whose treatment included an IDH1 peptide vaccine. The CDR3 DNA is TGTGCCAGCAGCGTGGGACAGGGGGCCATGAACACTGAAGCTTTCTTT. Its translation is CASSVGQGAMNTEAFF.